The source of this T cell receptor beta chain is a study of regulatory T cells in long-lasting Graves disease (dated by TCRdb to the early 2020s). General notes on the study: To count as having persistent Graves' disease, a patient had to have received antithyroid drug treatment for over 5 years with TSH receptor autoantibodies remaining persistently positive. This study used TCR sequencing and RNA sequencing of peripheral blood to compare persistent Graves' disease patients against newly diagnosed Graves' disease patients. The study took place in China and was registered as a clinical trial. A total of approximately 35 samples underwent TCR sequencing: about 13 from persistent and about 20 from newly diagnosed Graves' disease patients. In the clinical cohort, patients with persistent Graves' disease had used antithyroid drugs for an average of about 9.3 years.

This clonotype was seen a few times. Its antigen target is currently unknown. Per-nucleotide qualities are absent, and no much larger clonotype sits a single base away. Via the germline V gene, CDR1 is SGHRS and CDR2 YFSETQ. Its CDR3 holds 16 amino acids, cysteine through phenylalanine. Of all the DNA, just the CDR3 is kept, 48 bases in frame from base 1. Trimming costs V 0 bases and J 4 bases, and their ends lie 17 bases apart. Broad study findings and their caveats: Because the primary lesion, thyroid tissue, could not be accessed, the study looked at peripheral blood alone. Compared with newly diagnosed patients, patients with persistent Graves' disease had lower TCR Shannon entropy and fewer highly expanded clones, which suggests clonal expansion. More public clonotypes were shared among persistent patients (under 3,000) than among newly diagnosed patients (roughly 1,000). The small sample size was acknowledged by the authors as a limitation that may reduce accuracy. Only the TCR beta chain was sequenced and analyzed. Persistent disease showed preferential use of TRBV28, TRBJ1-2 and TRBJ2-5, whereas newly diagnosed disease favored TRBV20-1 and TRBJ2-1.

The meaning of the sample's time point label: persistent/refractory GD, antithyroid drugs over 5 years with positive TRAb. For both TCR sequencing and RNA sequencing, RNA was extracted from PBMCs in TRIzol. The diagnosis of Graves' disease followed American Thyroid Association guidelines. Recruitment of patients was carried out at an endocrinology department in Xi'an, China. Each patient gave 7 to 9.5 milliliters of peripheral blood, collected in an EDTA anticoagulant tube. PBMCs were isolated by Ficoll Paque Plus density gradient separation without further T cell sorting. An Agilent 2100 Bioanalyzer and agarose gel were used to assess RNA quality, and a NanoDrop 2000 was used to measure RNA concentration. The library came from multiplex PCR. This sample was sequenced with an Illumina HiSeq 4000. To build TCR beta libraries, CDR3 regions were amplified by Arm-PCR using iRepertoire HTBI primers. Before sequencing, the PCR products went through gel purification. Under the source paper's analysis protocol: Across samples, roughly 60 TRBV and 13 to 15 TRBJ segments were identified and used for gene usage analysis of CDR3 amino acid clonotypes. Filtered high-quality paired reads were merged into contigs using COPE and FqMerger. BLAST was used to align contigs to the IMGT TRBV, TRBD and TRBJ reference genes, and CDR3 was defined following IMGT. Any clonotype with a frequency above 0.1% was counted as a highly expanded clone. Shannon entropy was used to measure repertoire diversity, and the Gini coefficient was used to measure V-J evenness. A clonotype was considered public if more than one individual shared it. The raw public data were reprocessed by TCRdb itself: fastp quality trimming at Q25, MiXCR clonotype calling, in-frame beta chains only. Duplicate CDR3 protein sequences are folded into a single record with the most common DNA and genes. The V and J calls here are based on TCRdb, not the publication. This sample is represented by roughly 470,000 distinct CDR3 sequences; less than 25% of them were singletons. About 7.8% of the sample belongs to the ten largest clones.

The input for sequencing was peripheral blood mononuclear cells (PBMCs), taken when the disease was refractory, from a patient treated with antithyroid drugs. This receptor was identified in a female donor with Graves disease. The chain is made from TRBV5-1 and TRBJ2-7; perhaps TRBD1 is the D gene, with 6 bases matching. The CDR3 amino acid sequence is: CASSLASRVGTYEQYF. The bases read TGCGCCAGCAGCTTGGCTTCCAGGGTTGGGACATACGAGCAGTACTTC.